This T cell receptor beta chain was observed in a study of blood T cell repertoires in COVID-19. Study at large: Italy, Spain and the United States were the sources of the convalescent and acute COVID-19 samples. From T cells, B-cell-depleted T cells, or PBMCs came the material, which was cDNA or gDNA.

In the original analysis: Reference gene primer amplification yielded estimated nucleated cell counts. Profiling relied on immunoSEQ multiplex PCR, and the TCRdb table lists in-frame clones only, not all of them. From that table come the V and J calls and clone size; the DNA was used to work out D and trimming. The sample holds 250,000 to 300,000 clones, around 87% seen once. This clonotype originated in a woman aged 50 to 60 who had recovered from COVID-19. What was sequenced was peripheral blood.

The CDR3 nucleotides are TGCGCCAGCAGCCAAGATGGAGGGGCATATGAAAAACTGTTTTTT. Protein sequence: CASSQDGGAYEKLFF. This chain links TRBV4-3 with TRBJ1-4; a possible D gene is TRBD1 (5 bases). Germline CDR1 LGHNA, CDR2 YSLEER. V was pared by 0 bases and J by 6 bases, with 11 bases between. This CDR3 has 15 residues.